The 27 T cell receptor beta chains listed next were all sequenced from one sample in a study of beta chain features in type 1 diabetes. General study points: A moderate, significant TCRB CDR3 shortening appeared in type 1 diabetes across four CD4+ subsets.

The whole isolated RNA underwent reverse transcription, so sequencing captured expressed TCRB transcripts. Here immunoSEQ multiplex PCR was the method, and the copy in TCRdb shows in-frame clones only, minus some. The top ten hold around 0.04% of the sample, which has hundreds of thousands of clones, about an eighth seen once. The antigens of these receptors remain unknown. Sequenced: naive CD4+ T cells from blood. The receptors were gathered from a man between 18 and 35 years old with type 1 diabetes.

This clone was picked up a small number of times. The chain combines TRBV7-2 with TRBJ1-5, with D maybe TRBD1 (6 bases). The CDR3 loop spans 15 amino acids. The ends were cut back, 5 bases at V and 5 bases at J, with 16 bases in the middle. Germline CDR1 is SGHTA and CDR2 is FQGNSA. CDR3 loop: CASSPGQGGYQPQHF. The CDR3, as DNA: TGTGCCAGCAGCCCGGGACAAGGGGGGTATCAGCCCCAGCATTTT.

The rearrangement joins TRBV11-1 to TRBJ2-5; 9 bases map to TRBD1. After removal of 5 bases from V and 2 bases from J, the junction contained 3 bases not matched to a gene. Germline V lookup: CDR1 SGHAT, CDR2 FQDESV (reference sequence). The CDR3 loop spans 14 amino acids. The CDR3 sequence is CASSRDRGQETQYF. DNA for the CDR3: TGTGCCAGCAGCCGCGACAGGGGGCAAGAGACCCAGTACTTC.

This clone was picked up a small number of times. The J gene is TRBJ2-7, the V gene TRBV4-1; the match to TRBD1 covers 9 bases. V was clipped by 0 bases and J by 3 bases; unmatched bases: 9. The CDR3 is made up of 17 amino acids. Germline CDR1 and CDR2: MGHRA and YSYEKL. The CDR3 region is CASSQEPDGQGFYEQYF. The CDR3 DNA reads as TGCGCCAGCAGCCAAGAACCCGATGGACAGGGGTTCTACGAGCAGTACTTC.

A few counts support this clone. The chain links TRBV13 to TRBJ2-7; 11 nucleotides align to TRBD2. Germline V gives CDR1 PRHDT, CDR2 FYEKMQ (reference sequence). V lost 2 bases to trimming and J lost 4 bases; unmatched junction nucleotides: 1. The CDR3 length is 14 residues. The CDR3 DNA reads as TGTGCCAGCAGCTTAACTAGCGGGAGTTACGAGCAGTACTTC. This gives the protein CASSLTSGSYEQYF.

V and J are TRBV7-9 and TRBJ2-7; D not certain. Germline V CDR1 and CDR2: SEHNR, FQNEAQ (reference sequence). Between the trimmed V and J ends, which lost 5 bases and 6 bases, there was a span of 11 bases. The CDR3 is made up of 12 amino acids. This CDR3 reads CASSPSRTEQYF. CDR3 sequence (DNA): TGTGCCAGCAGCCCCTCTCGAACCGAGCAGTACTTC.

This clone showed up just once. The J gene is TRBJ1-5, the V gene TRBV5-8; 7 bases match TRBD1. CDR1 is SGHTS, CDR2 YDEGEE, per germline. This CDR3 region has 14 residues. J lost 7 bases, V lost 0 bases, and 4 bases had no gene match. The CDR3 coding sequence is TGTGCCAGCAGCTTGGTCTCAGGGGGACAGCCCCAGCATTTT. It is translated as CASSLVSGGQPQHF.

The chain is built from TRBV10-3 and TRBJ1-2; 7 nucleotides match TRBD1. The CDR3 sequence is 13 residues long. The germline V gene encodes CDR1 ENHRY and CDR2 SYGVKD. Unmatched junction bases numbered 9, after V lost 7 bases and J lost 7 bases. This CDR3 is CAITPDRDTGYTF. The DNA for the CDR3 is TGTGCCATCACCCCAGACAGGGATACTGGCTACACCTTC.

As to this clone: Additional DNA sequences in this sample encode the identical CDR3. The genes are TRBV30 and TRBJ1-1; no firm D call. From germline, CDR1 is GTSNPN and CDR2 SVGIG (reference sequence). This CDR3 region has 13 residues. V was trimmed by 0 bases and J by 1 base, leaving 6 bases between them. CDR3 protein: CAWSVERNTEAFF. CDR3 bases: TGTGCCTGGAGTGTAGAGAGGAACACTGAAGCTTTCTTT.

The CDR3 here is CASSPQGAGGGYGYTF. CDR3 nucleotide sequence: TGTGCCAGCAGCCCCCAGGGCGCCGGGGGAGGCTATGGCTACACCTTC. This rearrangement joins TRBV6-6 to TRBJ1-2; maybe TRBD1 (5 bases). Trimming cost V 6 bases and J 4 bases, with 21 bases left between them. CDR1 and CDR2 from the germline V gene are MNHNY and SVGAGI (reference sequence). This CDR3 has 16 amino acids.

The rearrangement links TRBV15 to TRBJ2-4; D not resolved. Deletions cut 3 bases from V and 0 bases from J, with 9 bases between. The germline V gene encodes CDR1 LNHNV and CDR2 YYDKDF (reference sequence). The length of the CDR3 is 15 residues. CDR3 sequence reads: CATSRGALAKNIQYF. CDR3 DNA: TGTGCCACCAGCAGGGGTGCCTTAGCCAAAAACATTCAGTACTTC.

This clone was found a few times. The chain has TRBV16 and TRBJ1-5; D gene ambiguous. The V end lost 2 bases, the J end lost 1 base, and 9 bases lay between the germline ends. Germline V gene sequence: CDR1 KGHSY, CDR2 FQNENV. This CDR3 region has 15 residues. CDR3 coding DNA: TGTGCCAGCAGCCAAAGTGGGTCAAGCAATCAGCCCCAGCATTTT. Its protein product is CASSQSGSSNQPQHF.

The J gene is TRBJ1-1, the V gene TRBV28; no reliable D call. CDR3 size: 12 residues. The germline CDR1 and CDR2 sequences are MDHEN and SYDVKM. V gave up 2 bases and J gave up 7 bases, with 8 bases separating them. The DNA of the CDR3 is TGTGCCAGCAGTTTACTGGAAGGTGAAGCTTTCTTT. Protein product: CASSLLEGEAFF.

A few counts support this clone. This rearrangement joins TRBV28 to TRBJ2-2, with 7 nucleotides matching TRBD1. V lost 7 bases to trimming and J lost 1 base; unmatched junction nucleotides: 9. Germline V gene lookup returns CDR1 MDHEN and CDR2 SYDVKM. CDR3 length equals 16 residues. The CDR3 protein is CASTHAGTVNTGELFF. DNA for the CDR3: TGTGCCAGCACTCACGCCGGGACAGTGAACACCGGGGAGCTGTTTTTT.

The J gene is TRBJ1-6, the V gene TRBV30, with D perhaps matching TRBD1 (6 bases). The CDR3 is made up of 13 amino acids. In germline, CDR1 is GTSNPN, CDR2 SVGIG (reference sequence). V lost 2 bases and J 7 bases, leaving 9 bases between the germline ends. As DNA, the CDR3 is TGTGCCTGGAGTCGGACAGACAATTCACCCCTCCACTTT. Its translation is CAWSRTDNSPLHF.

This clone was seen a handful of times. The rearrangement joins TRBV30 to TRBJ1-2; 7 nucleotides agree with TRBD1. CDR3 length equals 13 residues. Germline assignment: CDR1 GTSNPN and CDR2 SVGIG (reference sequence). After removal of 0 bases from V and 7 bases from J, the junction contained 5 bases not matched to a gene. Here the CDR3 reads CAWSVRGQGGYTF. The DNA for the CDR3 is TGTGCCTGGAGTGTAAGGGGGCAGGGTGGCTACACCTTC.

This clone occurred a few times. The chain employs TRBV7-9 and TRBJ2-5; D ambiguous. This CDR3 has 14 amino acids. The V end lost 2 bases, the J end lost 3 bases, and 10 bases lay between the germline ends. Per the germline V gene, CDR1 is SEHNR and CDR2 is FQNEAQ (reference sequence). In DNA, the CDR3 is TGTGCCAGCAGCTTAATGGCCGGAAAAGAGACCCAGTACTTC. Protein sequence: CASSLMAGKETQYF. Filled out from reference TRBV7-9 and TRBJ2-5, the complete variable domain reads DTGVSQNPRHKITKRGQNVTFRCDPISEHNRLYWYRQTLGQGPEFLTYFQNEAQLEKSRLLSDRFSAERPKGSFSTLEIQRTEQGDSAMYLCASSLMAGKETQYFGPGTRLLVL.

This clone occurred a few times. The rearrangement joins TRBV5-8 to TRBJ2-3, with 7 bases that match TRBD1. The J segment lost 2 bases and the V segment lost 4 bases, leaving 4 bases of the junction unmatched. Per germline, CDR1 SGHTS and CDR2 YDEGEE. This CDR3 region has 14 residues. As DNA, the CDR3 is TGTGCCAGCAGCGCAGGGACAGCCACAGATACGCAGTATTTT. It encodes CASSAGTATDTQYF. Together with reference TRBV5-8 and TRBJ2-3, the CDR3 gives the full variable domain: EAGVTQSPTHLIKTRGQQATLRCSPISGHTSVYWYQQALGLGLQFLLWYDEGEERNRGNFPPRFSGRQFPNYSSELNVNALELEDSALYLCASSAGTATDTQYFGPGTRLTVL.

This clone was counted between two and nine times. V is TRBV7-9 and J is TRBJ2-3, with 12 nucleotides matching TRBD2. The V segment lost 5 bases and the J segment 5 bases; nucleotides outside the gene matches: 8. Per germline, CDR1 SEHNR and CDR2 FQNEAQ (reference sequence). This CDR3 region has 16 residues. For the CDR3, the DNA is TGTGCCAGCAGCCGCGGACTAGCGGGGTTAGGAGATACGCAGTATTTT. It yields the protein CASSRGLAGLGDTQYF.

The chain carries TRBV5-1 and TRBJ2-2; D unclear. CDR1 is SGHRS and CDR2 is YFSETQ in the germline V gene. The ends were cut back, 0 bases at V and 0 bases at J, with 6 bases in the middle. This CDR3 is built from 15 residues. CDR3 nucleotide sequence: TGCGCCAGCAGCTTGGGAGTTTCGAACACCGGGGAGCTGTTTTTT. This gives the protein CASSLGVSNTGELFF. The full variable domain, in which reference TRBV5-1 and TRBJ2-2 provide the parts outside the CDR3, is KAGVTQTPRYLIKTRGQQVTLSCSPISGHRSVSWYQQTPGQGLQFLFEYFSETQRNKGNFPGRFSGRQFSNSRSEMNVSTLELGDSALYLCASSLGVSNTGELFFGEGSRLTVL.

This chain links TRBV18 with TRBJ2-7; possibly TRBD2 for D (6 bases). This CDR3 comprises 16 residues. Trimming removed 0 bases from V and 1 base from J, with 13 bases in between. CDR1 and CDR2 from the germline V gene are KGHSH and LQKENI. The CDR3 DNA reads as TGTGCCAGCTCACCACCGTTCGGAGGGAGGTCCTACGAGCAGTACTTC. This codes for CASSPPFGGRSYEQYF.

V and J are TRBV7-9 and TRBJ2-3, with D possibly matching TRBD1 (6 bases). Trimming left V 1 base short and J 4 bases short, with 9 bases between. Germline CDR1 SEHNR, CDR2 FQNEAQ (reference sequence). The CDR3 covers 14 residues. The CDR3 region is CASSLEGVADTQYF. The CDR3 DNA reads TGTGCCAGCAGCTTAGAGGGGGTCGCAGATACGCAGTATTTT.

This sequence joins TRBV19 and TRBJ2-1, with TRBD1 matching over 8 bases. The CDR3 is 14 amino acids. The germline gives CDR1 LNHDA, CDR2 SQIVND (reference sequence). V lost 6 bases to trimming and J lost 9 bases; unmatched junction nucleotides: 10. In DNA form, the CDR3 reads TGTGCCAGTAGGCGGATGACAGGGGTGGCTGAGCAGTTCTTC. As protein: CASRRMTGVAEQFF.

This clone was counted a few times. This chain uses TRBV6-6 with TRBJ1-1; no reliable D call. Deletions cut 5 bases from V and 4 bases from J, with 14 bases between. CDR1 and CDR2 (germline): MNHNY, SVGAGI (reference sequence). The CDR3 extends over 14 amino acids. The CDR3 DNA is TGTGCCAGCAGTCCAGATTCTACGAGCACTGAAGCTTTCTTT. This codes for CASSPDSTSTEAFF.

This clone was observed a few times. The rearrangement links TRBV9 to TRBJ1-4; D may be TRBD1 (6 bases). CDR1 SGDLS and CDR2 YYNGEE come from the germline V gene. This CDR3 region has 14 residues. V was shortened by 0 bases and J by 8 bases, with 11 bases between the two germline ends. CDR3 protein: CASSVGGALEKLFF. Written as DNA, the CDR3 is TGTGCCAGCAGCGTAGGGGGGGCGCTGGAAAAACTGTTTTTT. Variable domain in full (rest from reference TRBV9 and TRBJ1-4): DSGVTQTPKHLITATGQRVTLRCSPRSGDLSVYWYQQSLDQGLQFLIQYYNGEERAKGNILERFSAQQFPDLHSELNLSSLELGDSALYFCASSVGGALEKLFFGSGTQLSVL.

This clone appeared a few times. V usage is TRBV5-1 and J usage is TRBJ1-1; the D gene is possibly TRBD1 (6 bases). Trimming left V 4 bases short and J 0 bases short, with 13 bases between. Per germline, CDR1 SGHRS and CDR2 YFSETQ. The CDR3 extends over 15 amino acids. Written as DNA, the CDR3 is TGCGCCAGCAGCCCCAGGTCAGGGGTGAACACTGAAGCTTTCTTT. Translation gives CASSPRSGVNTEAFF.

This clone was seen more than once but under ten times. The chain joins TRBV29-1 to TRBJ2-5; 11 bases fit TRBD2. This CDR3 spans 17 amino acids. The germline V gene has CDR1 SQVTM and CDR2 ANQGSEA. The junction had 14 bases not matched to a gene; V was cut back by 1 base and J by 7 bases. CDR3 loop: CSVEGLAGGPSDGTQYF. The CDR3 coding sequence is TGCAGCGTTGAAGGCCTAGCGGGAGGCCCCTCGGATGGGACCCAGTACTTC.

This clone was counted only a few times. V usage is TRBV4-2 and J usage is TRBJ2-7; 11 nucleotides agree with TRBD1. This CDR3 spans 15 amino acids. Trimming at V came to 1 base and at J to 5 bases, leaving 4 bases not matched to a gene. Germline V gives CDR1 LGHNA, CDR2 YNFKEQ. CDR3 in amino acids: CASSQVGQGANEQYF. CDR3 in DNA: TGTGCCAGCAGCCAAGTCGGACAGGGGGCTAACGAGCAGTACTTC.